This T cell receptor (beta chain) emerged from a study of blood T cells in healthy people across ages. After removal of 5 bases from V and 3 bases from J, the junction contained 4 bases not matched to a gene. The CDR3 totals 16 residues. CDR1 is SGHTA and CDR2 is FQGNSA in the germline V gene. The second PCR ran roughly 7 to 11 cycles with a sample-barcoded 5' primer and J-beta primers. TCRdb fed the 5' RACE reads into MiXCR, producing one record per CDR3 protein. The sample holds 800,000 or so distinct CDR3 sequences, more than 20% seen once. Another study also made use of these data, one on T cells of mothers and their children.

The chain uses TRBV7-2 and TRBJ2-3; 14 bases align to TRBD2. Sequencing input: blood. The receptor comes from a boy aged 5-17 years in good health. The CDR3 coding sequence is TGTGCCAGCAGCACGACTAGCGGGGGGGGTACAGATACGCAGTATTTT. This encodes CASSTTSGGGTDTQYF.